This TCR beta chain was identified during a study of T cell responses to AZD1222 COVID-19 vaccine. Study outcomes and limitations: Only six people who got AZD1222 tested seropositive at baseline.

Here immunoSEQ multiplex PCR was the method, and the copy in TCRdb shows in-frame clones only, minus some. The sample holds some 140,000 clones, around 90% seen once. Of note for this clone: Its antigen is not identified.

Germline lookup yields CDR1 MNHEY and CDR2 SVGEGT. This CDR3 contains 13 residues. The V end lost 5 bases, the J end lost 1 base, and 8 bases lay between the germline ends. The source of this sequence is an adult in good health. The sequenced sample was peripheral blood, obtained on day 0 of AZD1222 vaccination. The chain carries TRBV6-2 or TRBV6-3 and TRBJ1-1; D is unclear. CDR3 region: CASSKGGNTEAFF. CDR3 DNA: TGTGCCAGCAGTAAAGGTGGGAACACTGAAGCTTTCTTT.